This T cell receptor beta chain was captured by sequencing in a study of Graves' ophthalmopathy and Graves' hyperthyroidism. This clonotype was detected a few times. Amplification from RNA transcripts yielded the TCR beta CDR3 regions. The authors performed first-round RT-PCR with HTBI primers and then a second-round multiplex PCR. Each CDR3 protein gets one entry after TCRdb re-called the multiplex PCR reads with MiXCR. The sample yields 230,000 or so distinct CDR3 sequences, roughly 50% seen once. A diagnosis was made from clinical symptoms together with serum thyroxine, TRAb, thyroid ultrasound and orbital computed tomography. The CDR3 spans 15 residues. Germline CDR1 LGHNA, CDR2 YSLEER. J was trimmed by 7 bases and V by 3 bases; bases with no gene match: 6.

Sequenced: peripheral blood. This receptor was obtained from an adult man with Graves' ophthalmopathy. This chain joins TRBV4-3 and TRBJ1-6; 7 bases align to TRBD1. CDR3 in amino acids: CASSQTGSGNSPLHF. DNA for the CDR3: TGCGCCAGCAGCCAGACAGGGTCGGGGAATTCACCCCTCCACTTT.